This TCR beta chain was recorded in a study of T cells after yellow fever vaccination. About the study: The authors prepared low-cell-number fractions using SMART-Seq v4 Ultra Low Input.

V shed 5 bases, J shed 4 bases, and the junction held 11 bases outside the gene matches. CDR1 SGHNT and CDR2 YYREEE come from the germline V gene (reference sequence). The CDR3 contains 15 residues. They built TCR cDNA with 5'RACE template switching, a step that put in a universal primer site and UMIs. TCRdb reprocessed the 5' RACE reads via MiXCR and lists one record per CDR3 protein. The table records over 70,000 distinct CDR3 sequences, roughly 8% of them present only once. With respect to this clonotype: Its target is not known.

Findings and limits, study-wide: Contamination of FACS-sorted repertoires by abundant clonotypes from the bulk population could occur.

The receptor was isolated from a man aged 25 to 45 who received the YFV17D yellow fever vaccine. The rearrangement links TRBV5-4 to TRBJ2-7, with 8 bases matching TRBD1. The specimen was CD8+ T cells sorted from PBMCs, collected on the day of the yellow fever booster vaccination. CDR3 protein: CASRRDRSMLYEQYF. As DNA, the CDR3 is TGTGCCAGCAGGAGGGACAGGTCTATGTTATACGAGCAGTACTTC.